This T cell receptor (beta chain) was recovered during a study of blood T cell repertoires in COVID-19. Germline V gene data show CDR1 as LNHDA and CDR2 as SQIVND (reference sequence). The CDR3 length is 15 residues. J was trimmed by 4 bases and V by 7 bases; bases with no gene match: 11. Original processing methods: Estimation of nucleated cell counts was performed using reference gene primer amplification. Produced via immunoSEQ multiplex PCR; TCRdb's table is partial and in-frame only. The D gene and trimming were derived from the DNA, and the V and J assignments and clone size from that table. Of 68,000 or so clones listed, roughly 80% are singletons.

This chain connects TRBV19 to TRBJ2-3; TRBD2 matches at 7 bases. The sample consisted of peripheral blood. The receptor was derived from a woman between 45 and 65 years old with acute or convalescent COVID-19. CDR3 amino acids: CASNPIAGLADTQYF. CDR3 sequence (DNA): TGTGCCAGTAACCCTATAGCGGGTCTTGCAGATACGCAGTATTTT.